The 22 T cell receptor beta chains presented below share a single source sample, sequenced in a study of shared clonotypes between healthy human individuals. The data were produced by immunoSEQ multiplex PCR, yet TCRdb's version contains in-frame clones alone and is incomplete. The data contain roughly 1.5 million clones, 95% to 99% of them singletons. The sequenced material came from naive CD4+ T cells sorted from blood. Subset indicated: CD45RA+ positively selected. The source is a man younger than 40 in good health.

The chain has TRBV11-1 and TRBJ2-3; D is ambiguous. CDR1 is SGHAT and CDR2 is FQDESV in the germline V gene (reference sequence). V lost 1 base and J lost 4, with 15 bases in between. There are 16 residues in the CDR3. CDR3 in amino acids: CASSLGHHGRADTQYF. The CDR3 bases are TGTGCCAGCAGCTTAGGGCACCATGGTCGGGCAGATACGCAGTATTTT.

The gene calls are TRBV2 and TRBJ2-2; a possible D gene is TRBD2 (5 bases). V shed 6 bases and J shed 4 bases, with 12 bases lying between them. The CDR3 sequence is 14 residues long. Germline V gene data show CDR1 as SNHLY and CDR2 as FYNNEI. The CDR3 is CASSDPGLTGELFF. The CDR3 DNA is TGTGCCAGCAGCGACCCCGGACTCACCGGGGAGCTGTTTTTT.

This chain links TRBV7-6 with TRBJ1-3, with 7 bases aligning to TRBD1. Germline V gives CDR1 SGHVS, CDR2 FNYEAQ. The V gene end was trimmed by 0 bases and the J gene end by 7 bases; junction bases not matched to a gene: 6. CDR3 length: 15 residues. In DNA, the CDR3 is TGTGCCAGCAGCTTAGCGCAGGGGGTCGTGAACACCATATATTTT. It translates to CASSLAQGVVNTIYF.

The chain is built from TRBV5-6 and TRBJ1-1, with D possibly TRBD1 on 6 matching bases. V lost 4 bases and J 8 bases, leaving 18 bases between the germline ends. The CDR3 totals 14 residues. Germline loops: CDR1 SGHDT, CDR2 YYEEEE. The CDR3 nucleotides are TGTGCCAGCAGCAACCGCCGAGGGGGATTAGAAGCTTTCTTT. It specifies CASSNRRGGLEAFF.

This clone showed up just once. Other DNA sequences within the sample encode an identical CDR3. The chain combines TRBV5-4 with TRBJ1-1; tentative D call: TRBD1 (5 bases). CDR3 length equals 14 residues. The V and J ends lost 3 bases and 0 bases respectively, with 9 bases between them. Germline CDR1 SGHNT, CDR2 YYREEE (reference sequence). CDR3 sequence (DNA): TGTGCCAGCAGCTCACAGGTCATGAACACTGAAGCTTTCTTT. It translates to CASSSQVMNTEAFF.

The chain has TRBV5-1 and TRBJ2-1; D is undetermined. V was cut by 3 bases and J by 8 bases, with 9 bases left in between. Per the germline V gene, CDR1 is SGHRS and CDR2 is YFSETQ. This CDR3 comprises 12 residues. Written as DNA, the CDR3 is TGCGCCAGCAGCTCCACGGCGTATGAGCAGTTCTTC. Its translation: CASSSTAYEQFF.

This chain uses TRBV7-9 with TRBJ2-3; no reliable D call. CDR3 length: 13 amino acids. The germline V gene has CDR1 SEHNR and CDR2 FQNEAQ (reference sequence). V was pared by 5 bases and J by 3 bases, with 9 bases between. The CDR3 spells CASSGPGTDTQYF. For the CDR3, the DNA is TGTGCCAGCAGCGGCCCCGGGACAGATACGCAGTATTTT. Complete variable domain (other parts from reference TRBV7-9 and TRBJ2-3): DTGVSQNPRHKITKRGQNVTFRCDPISEHNRLYWYRQTLGQGPEFLTYFQNEAQLEKSRLLSDRFSAERPKGSFSTLEIQRTEQGDSAMYLCASSGPGTDTQYFGPGTRLTVL.

This chain connects TRBV9 to TRBJ1-2; TRBD1 aligns across 8 bases. After removal of 3 bases from V and 7 bases from J, the junction contained 8 bases not matched to a gene. CDR3 length: 14 amino acids. CDR1 SGDLS and CDR2 YYNGEE come from the germline V gene. The CDR3 here is CASSAVDRAGGYTF. The DNA of the CDR3 is TGTGCCAGCAGCGCAGTGGACAGGGCAGGTGGCTACACCTTC.

The chain combines TRBV19 with TRBJ1-3; D unresolved. V was cut by 6 bases and J by 7 bases, with 10 bases left in between. The V gene's germline CDR1 is LNHDA and CDR2 SQIVND (reference sequence). The length of the CDR3 is 12 residues. The CDR3 DNA sequence: TGTGCCAGTAGCACCGAGAAGAACACCATATATTTT. Protein product: CASSTEKNTIYF.

The V gene is TRBV14, the J gene TRBJ2-5, with D unresolved. The CDR3 contains 12 residues. CDR1 is SGHDN and CDR2 is FVKESK in the germline V gene. Trimming left V 0 bases short and J 5 bases short, with 4 bases between. This CDR3 reads CASSQDEETQYF. CDR3 coding DNA: TGTGCCAGCAGCCAAGATGAGGAGACCCAGTACTTC.

This clone has a single count. Other nucleotide sequences from this sample produce the same CDR3. V usage is TRBV7-9 and J usage is TRBJ2-3; D is unclear. Trimming stripped 0 bases from V and 0 bases from J, with 1 base between. Germline assignment: CDR1 SEHNR and CDR2 FQNEAQ (reference sequence). The CDR3 is 13 amino acids. CDR3 amino acids: CASSLASTDTQYF. The CDR3 DNA reads as TGTGCCAGCAGCTTAGCGAGCACAGATACGCAGTATTTT.

This clone was observed a single time. The CDR3 sequence is CAWSPGTGGAGNQPQHF. The CDR3 nucleotides are TGTGCCTGGAGTCCCGGGACAGGGGGCGCGGGGAATCAGCCCCAGCATTTT. V is TRBV30 and J is TRBJ1-5, with TRBD1 matching over 12 bases. The CDR3 consists of 17 residues. The germline V gene encodes CDR1 GTSNPN and CDR2 SVGIG (reference sequence). V lost 2 bases and J lost 4; bases outside the gene matches: 9.

The chain carries TRBV5-1 and TRBJ1-4; D may be TRBD1 (6 bases). Trimming removed 0 bases from V and 2 bases from J, with 17 bases in between. The CDR3 sequence is 18 residues long. Germline CDR1 SGHRS, CDR2 YFSETQ. CDR3 sequence reads: CASSLVWKKTGTNEKLFF. The CDR3 nucleotides read TGCGCCAGCAGCTTGGTTTGGAAAAAAACAGGGACTAATGAAAAACTGTTTTTT.

The V call is TRBV7-6, the J call TRBJ2-7, with TRBD1 identical over 10 bases. CDR3 length: 15 residues. Germline CDR1 SGHVS, CDR2 FNYEAQ. The V and J ends lost 5 bases and 4 bases, in that order; junction bases with no gene match: 8. As DNA, the CDR3 is TGTGCCAGCAGCACCTTGACAGGGGGCATTTACGAGCAGTACTTC. Translating it yields CASSTLTGGIYEQYF.

The V call is TRBV7-2, the J call TRBJ1-4; D is unclear. From germline, CDR1 is SGHTA and CDR2 FQGNSA. There are 15 residues in the CDR3. The V end lost 2 bases, the J end lost 10 bases, and 17 bases lay between the germline ends. DNA of the CDR3: TGTGCCAGCAGCTTAAATTTGAGGAGGAAGGGAAAACTGTTTTTT. Translation: CASSLNLRRKGKLFF.

The CDR3 bases are TGTGCCAGCGGGCCCCGGTGGGGGAATAGCAATCAGCCCCAGCATTTT. This sequence encodes CASGPRWGNSNQPQHF. The J gene is TRBJ1-5, the V gene TRBV2; a weak D match, TRBD1 (5 bases). This CDR3 spans 16 amino acids. The germline CDR1 and CDR2 sequences are SNHLY and FYNNEI. V shed 8 bases and J shed 0 bases, with 17 bases lying between them.

The chain uses TRBV29-1 and TRBJ2-2; D remains unclear. The CDR3 is made up of 12 amino acids. The germline CDR1 and CDR2 sequences are SQVTM and ANQGSEA. Trimming left V 4 bases short and J 6 bases short, with 9 bases between. CDR3: CSVGGSSGELFF. The CDR3 DNA reads as TGCAGCGTTGGCGGTTCCTCCGGGGAGCTGTTTTTT.

This chain links TRBV6-1 with TRBJ2-2; TRBD1 or TRBD2 may be the D gene (5 bases each). Between the trimmed V and J ends, which lost 5 bases and 4 bases, there was a span of 11 bases. CDR1 and CDR2 from the germline V gene are MNHNS and SASEGT. This CDR3 is built from 14 residues. This CDR3 is CASSRWDATGELFF. The CDR3 DNA sequence: TGTGCCAGCAGTAGATGGGACGCCACCGGGGAGCTGTTTTTT.

About this clone itself: Other DNA sequences within the sample encode an identical CDR3. This chain links TRBV7-9 with TRBJ1-5, with TRBD1 matching 8 bases. V shed 4 bases and J 5 bases; nucleotides not matched to a gene: 1. The CDR3 contains 13 residues. CDR1 is SEHNR, CDR2 FQNEAQ, per germline (reference sequence). CDR3 DNA: TGTGCCAGCAGCTCACAGGGGGATCAGCCCCAGCATTTT. Protein: CASSSQGDQPQHF.

CDR3 in DNA: TGTGCCAGCAGCGTAGGAGAGGGGGGAAGCAATCAGCCCCAGCATTTT. Its protein is CASSVGEGGSNQPQHF. The chain has TRBV9 and TRBJ1-5, with a weak D call TRBD1 (6 bases). V lost 0 bases, J lost 1 base, and 11 bases lay in between. Germline V gene data show CDR1 as SGDLS and CDR2 as YYNGEE. The CDR3 has 16 residues. Together with reference TRBV9 and TRBJ1-5, the CDR3 gives the full variable domain: DSGVTQTPKHLITATGQRVTLRCSPRSGDLSVYWYQQSLDQGLQFLIQYYNGEERAKGNILERFSAQQFPDLHSELNLSSLELGDSALYFCASSVGEGGSNQPQHFGDGTRLSIL.

The chain employs TRBV6-6 and TRBJ1-2; D possibly corresponds to TRBD1 (5 bases). There are 13 residues in the CDR3. Trimming stripped 7 bases from V and 4 bases from J, with 13 bases between. Germline V lookup: CDR1 MNHNY, CDR2 SVGAGI (reference sequence). The CDR3 sequence: CASNTRGPYGYTF. The CDR3 nucleotides are TGTGCCAGCAACACTAGGGGTCCCTATGGCTACACCTTC.

The chain carries TRBV6-5 and TRBJ2-3; TRBD2 agrees at 9 bases. Trimming removed 0 bases from V and 8 bases from J; junction bases left unmatched: 6. Germline CDR1 and CDR2: MNHEY and SVGAGI. This CDR3 contains 15 residues. CDR3 bases: TGTGCCAGCAGTTACTCGGTTAGCGGGAGTGTTACGCAGTATTTT. Encoded protein: CASSYSVSGSVTQYF.